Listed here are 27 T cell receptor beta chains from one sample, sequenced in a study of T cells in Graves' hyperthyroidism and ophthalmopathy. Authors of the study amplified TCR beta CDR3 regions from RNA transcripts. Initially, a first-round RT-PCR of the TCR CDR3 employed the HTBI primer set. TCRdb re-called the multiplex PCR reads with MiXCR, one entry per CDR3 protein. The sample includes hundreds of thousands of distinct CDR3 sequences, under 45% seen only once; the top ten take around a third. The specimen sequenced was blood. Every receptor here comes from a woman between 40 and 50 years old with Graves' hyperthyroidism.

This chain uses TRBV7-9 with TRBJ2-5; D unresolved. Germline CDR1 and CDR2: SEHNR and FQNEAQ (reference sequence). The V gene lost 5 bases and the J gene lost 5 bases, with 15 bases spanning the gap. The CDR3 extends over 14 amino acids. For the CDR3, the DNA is TGTGCCAGCAGCCCCAACCAGGTTTCGGAGACCCAGTACTTC. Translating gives CASSPNQVSETQYF.

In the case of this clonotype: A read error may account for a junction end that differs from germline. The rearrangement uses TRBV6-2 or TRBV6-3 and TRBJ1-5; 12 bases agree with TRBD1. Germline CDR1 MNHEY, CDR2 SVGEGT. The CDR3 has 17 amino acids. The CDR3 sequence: CASRYTPGTGGNQPRHF. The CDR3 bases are TGTGCCAGCAGATACACGCCGGGGACAGGGGGCAATCAGCCCCGGCATTTT.

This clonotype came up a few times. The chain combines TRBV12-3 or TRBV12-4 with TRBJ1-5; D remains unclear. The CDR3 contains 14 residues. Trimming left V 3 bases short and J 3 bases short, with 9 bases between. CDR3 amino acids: CASSFWGANQPQHF. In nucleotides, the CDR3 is TGTGCCAGCAGTTTTTGGGGAGCCAATCAGCCCCAGCATTTT.

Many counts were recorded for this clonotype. The CDR3 is CASSFWGPQETQYF. CDR3 coding DNA: TGTGCCAGCAGCTTCTGGGGACCCCAAGAGACCCAGTACTTC. The chain has TRBV7-2 and TRBJ2-5; D is possibly TRBD1 or TRBD2 (5 bases each). CDR1 and CDR2 (germline): SGHTA, FQGNSA. CDR3 length equals 14 residues. V shed 3 bases and J shed 1 base, with 9 bases lying between them.

For the CDR3, the DNA is TGTGCCATCAGTGGAATTGGCCCGAGGGACACTGAAGCTTTCTTT. This codes for CAISGIGPRDTEAFF. The chain combines TRBV10-3 with TRBJ1-1, with D unclear. The germline V gene encodes CDR1 ENHRY and CDR2 SYGVKD. The CDR3 spans 15 residues. V was cut by 4 bases and J by 3 bases, with 15 bases left in between.

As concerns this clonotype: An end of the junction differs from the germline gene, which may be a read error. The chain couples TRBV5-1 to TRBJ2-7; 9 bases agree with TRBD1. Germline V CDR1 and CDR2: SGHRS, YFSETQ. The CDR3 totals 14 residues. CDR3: CASSFGTGYSEQYF. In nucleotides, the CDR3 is TGTGCCAGCAGCTTTGGGACAGGGTATAGCGAGCAGTACTTC.

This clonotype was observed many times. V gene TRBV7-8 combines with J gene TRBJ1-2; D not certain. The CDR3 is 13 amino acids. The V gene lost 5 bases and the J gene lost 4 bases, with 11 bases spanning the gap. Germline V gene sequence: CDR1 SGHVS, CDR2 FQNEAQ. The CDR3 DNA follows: TGTGCCAGCAGCCTCCCAGTCGTCTATGGCTACACCTTC. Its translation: CASSLPVVYGYTF.

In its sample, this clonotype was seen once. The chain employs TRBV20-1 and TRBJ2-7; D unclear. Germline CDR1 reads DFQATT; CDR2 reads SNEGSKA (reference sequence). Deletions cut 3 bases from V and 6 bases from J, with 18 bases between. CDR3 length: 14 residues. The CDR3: CSASLPAETCEQYF. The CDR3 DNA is TGCAGTGCTAGTCTCCCAGCCGAAACCTGCGAGCAGTACTTC.

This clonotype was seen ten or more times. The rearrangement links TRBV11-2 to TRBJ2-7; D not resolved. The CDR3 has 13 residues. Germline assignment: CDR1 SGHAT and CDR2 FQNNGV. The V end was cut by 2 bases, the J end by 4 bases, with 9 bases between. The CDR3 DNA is TGTGCCAGCAGCTTATTGCGCGGTTACGAGCAGTACTTC. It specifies CASSLLRGYEQYF.

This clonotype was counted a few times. The CDR3 is CASREGGGAEAFF. The CDR3 DNA reads as TGTGCCAGCAGGGAAGGAGGGGGGGCTGAAGCTTTCTTT. The rearrangement joins TRBV25-1 to TRBJ1-1, with a weak D call TRBD1 (6 bases). Trimming took off 6 bases at V and 6 bases at J, with 14 bases between the two ends. CDR1 is MGHDK and CDR2 is SYGVNS in the germline V gene. The CDR3 is made up of 13 amino acids.

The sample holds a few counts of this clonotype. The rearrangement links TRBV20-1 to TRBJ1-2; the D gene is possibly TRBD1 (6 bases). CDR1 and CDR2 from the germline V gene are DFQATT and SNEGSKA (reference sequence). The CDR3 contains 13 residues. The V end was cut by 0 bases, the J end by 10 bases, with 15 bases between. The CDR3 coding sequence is TGCAGTGCTAGAGATAGGCAGGGGAAAGTCTACACCTTC. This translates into CSARDRQGKVYTF.

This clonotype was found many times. The CDR3 DNA reads TGTGCCACCAGTGCTCTGGAGGGTACCCACGAGCAGTACTTC. Translation: CATSALEGTHEQYF. The rearrangement links TRBV24-1 to TRBJ2-7; TRBD2 is a possible D gene (6 bases). Germline CDR1 KGHDR, CDR2 SFDVKD. The V gene lost 5 bases and the J gene lost 5 bases, with 15 bases spanning the gap. The length of the CDR3 is 14 residues.

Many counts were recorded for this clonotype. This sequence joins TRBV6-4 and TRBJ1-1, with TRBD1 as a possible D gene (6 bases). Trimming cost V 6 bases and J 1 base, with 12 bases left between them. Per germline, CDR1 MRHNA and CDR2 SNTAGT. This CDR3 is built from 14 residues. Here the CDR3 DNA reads TGTGCCAGCAGAGTTGACAGGACGAACACTGAAGCTTTCTTT. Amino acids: CASRVDRTNTEAFF.

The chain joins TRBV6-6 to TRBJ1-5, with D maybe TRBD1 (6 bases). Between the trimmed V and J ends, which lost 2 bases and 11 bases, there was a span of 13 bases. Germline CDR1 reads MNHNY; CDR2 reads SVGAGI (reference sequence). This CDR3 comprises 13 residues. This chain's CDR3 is CASSYRQEETQHF. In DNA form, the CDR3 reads TGTGCCAGCAGTTACCGACAGGAGGAGACCCAGCATTTT.

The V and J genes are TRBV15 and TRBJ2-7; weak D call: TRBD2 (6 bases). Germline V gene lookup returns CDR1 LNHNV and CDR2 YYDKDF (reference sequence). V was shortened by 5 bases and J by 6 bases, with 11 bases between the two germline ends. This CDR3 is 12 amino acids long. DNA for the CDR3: TGTGCCACCAGCGGAGGGCCAGGCGAGCAGTACTTC. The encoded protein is CATSGGPGEQYF.

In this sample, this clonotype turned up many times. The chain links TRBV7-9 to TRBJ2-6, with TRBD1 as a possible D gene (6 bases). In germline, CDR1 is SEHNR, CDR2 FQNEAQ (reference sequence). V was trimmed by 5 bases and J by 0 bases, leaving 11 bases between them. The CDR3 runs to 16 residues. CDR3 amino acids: CASSPGAHSGANVLTF. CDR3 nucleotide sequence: TGTGCCAGCAGCCCAGGGGCCCACTCTGGGGCCAACGTCCTGACTTTC.

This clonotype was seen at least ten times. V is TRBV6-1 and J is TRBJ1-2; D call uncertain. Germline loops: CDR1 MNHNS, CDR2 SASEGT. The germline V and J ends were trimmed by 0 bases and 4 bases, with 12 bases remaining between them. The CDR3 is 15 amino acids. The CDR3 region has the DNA TGTGCCAGCAGTGAAGCGCTTCCGCTACCCTATGGCTACACCTTC. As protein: CASSEALPLPYGYTF.

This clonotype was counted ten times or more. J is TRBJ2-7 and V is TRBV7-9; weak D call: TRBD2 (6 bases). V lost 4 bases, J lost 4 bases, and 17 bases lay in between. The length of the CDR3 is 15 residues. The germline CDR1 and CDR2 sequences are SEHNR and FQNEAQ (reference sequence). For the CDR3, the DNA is TGTGCCAGCAGCTGGGGACTCTCTCCGATATACGAGCAGTACTTC. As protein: CASSWGLSPIYEQYF. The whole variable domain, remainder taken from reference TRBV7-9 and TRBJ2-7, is DTGVSQNPRHKITKRGQNVTFRCDPISEHNRLYWYRQTLGQGPEFLTYFQNEAQLEKSRLLSDRFSAERPKGSFSTLEIQRTEQGDSAMYLCASSWGLSPIYEQYFGPGTRLTVT.

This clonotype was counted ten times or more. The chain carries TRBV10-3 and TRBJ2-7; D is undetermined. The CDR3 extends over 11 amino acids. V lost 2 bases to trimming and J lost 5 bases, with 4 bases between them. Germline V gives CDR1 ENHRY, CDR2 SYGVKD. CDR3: CAISENHEQYF. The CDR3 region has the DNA TGTGCCATCAGTGAGAACCACGAGCAGTACTTC.

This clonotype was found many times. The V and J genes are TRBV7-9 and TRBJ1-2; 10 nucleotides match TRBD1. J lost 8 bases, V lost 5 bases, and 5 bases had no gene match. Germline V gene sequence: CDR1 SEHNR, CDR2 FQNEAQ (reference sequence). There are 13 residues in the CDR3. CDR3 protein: CASSRQGADGYTF. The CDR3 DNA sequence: TGTGCCAGCAGCCGACAGGGGGCGGACGGCTACACCTTC.

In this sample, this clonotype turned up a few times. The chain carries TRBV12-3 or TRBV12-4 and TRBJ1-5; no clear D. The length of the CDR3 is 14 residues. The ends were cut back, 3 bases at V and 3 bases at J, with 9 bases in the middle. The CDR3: CASSFGFNNQPQHF. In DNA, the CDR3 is TGTGCCAGCAGTTTCGGTTTCAACAATCAGCCCCAGCATTTT.

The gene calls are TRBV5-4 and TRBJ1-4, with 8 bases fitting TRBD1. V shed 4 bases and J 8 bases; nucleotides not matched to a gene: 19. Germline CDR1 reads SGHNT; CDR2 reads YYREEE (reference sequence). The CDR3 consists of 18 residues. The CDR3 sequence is CASSQGKTGELLDEKLFF. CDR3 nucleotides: TGTGCCAGCAGCCAGGGCAAGACAGGGGAATTGTTAGACGAAAAACTGTTTTTT.

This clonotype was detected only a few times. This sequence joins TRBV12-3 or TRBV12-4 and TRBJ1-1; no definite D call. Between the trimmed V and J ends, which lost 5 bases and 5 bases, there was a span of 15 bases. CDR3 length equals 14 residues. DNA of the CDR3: TGTGCCAGCAGTCCTGGGGTGACGGGGACTGAAGCTTTCTTT. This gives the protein CASSPGVTGTEAFF.

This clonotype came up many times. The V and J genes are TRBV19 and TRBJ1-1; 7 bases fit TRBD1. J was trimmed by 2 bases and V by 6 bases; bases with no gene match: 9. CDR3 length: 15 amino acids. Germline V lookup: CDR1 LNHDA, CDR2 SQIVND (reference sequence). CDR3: CASSYRTGRNTEAFF. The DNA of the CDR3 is TGTGCCAGTAGCTACCGGACAGGCCGTAACACTGAAGCTTTCTTT.

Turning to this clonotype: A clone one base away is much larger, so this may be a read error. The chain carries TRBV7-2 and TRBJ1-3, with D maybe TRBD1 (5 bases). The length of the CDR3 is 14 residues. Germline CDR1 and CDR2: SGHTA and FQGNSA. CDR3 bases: TGTGCCAGCAGCTTAGAGGGGTCTGGAAGCACCATATATTTT. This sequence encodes CASSLEGSGSTIYF.

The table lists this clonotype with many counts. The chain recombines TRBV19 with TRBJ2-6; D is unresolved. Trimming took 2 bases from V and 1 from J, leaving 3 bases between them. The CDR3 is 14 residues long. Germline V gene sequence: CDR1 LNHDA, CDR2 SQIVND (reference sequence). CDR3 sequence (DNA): TGTGCCAGTAGTATAAGTTCTGGGGCCAACGTCCTGACTTTC. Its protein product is CASSISSGANVLTF. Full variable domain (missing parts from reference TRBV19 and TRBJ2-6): DGGITQSPKYLFRKEGQNVTLSCEQNLNHDAMYWYRQDPGQGLRLIYYSQIVNDFQKGDIAEGYSVSREKKESFPLTVTSAQKNPTAFYLCASSISSGANVLTFGAGSRLTVL.

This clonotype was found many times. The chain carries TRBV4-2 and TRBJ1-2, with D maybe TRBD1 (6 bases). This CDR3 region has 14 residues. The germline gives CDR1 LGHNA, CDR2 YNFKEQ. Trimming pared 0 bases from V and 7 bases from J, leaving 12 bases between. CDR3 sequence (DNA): TGTGCCAGCAGCCAAGAAGGGGGAAGCTTTGGCTACACCTTC. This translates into CASSQEGGSFGYTF.